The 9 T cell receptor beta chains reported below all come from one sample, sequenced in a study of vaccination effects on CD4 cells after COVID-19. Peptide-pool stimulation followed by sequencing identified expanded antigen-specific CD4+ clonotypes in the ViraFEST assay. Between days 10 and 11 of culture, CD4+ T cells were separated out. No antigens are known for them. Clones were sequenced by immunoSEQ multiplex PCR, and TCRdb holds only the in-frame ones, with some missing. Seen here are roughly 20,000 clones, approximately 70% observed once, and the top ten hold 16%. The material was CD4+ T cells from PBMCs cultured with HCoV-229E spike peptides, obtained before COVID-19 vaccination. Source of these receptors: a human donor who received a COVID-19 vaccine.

CDR3 DNA sequence: TGCAGCGCAAGGGCACAGGGGCCTACCGGGGAGCTGTTTTTT. As protein: CSARAQGPTGELFF. The chain couples TRBV29-1 to TRBJ2-2; 7 bases are shared with TRBD1. With 7 bases clipped from V and 5 bases from J, the junction kept 10 bases outside the gene matches. CDR1 is SQVTM and CDR2 is ANQGSEA in the germline V gene. The CDR3 loop spans 14 amino acids.

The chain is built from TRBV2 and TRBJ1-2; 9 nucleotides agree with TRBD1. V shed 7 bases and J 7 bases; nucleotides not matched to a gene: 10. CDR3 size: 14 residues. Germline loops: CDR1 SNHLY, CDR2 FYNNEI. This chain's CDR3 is CASTPGTGFSGYTF. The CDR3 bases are TGTGCCAGCACCCCCGGGACAGGGTTCTCTGGCTACACCTTC. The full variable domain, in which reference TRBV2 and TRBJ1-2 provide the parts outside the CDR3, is EPEVTQTPSHQVTQMGQEVILRCVPISNHLYFYWYRQILGQKVEFLVSFYNNEISEKSEIFDDQFSVERPDGSNFTLKIRSTKLEDSAMYFCASTPGTGFSGYTFGSGTRLTVV.

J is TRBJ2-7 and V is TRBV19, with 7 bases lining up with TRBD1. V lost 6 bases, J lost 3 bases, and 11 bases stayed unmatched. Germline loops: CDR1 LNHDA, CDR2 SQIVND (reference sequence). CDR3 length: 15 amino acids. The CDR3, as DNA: TGTGCCAGTAGCCTACACGGACAGGCAGGCTACGAGCAGTACTTC. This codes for CASSLHGQAGYEQYF.

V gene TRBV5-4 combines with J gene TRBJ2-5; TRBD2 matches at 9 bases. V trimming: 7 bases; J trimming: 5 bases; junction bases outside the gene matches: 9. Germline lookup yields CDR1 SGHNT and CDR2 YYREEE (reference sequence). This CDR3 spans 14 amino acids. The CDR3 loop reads CASSSGTSPETQYF. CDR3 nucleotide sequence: TGTGCCAGCTCCTCCGGGACTAGCCCGGAGACCCAGTACTTC.

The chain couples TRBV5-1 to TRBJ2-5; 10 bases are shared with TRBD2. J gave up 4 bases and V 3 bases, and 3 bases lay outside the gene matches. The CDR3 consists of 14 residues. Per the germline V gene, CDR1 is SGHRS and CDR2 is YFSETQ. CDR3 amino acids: CASSSAGGPETQYF. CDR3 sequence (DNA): TGCGCCAGCAGCTCAGCGGGAGGGCCAGAGACCCAGTACTTC.

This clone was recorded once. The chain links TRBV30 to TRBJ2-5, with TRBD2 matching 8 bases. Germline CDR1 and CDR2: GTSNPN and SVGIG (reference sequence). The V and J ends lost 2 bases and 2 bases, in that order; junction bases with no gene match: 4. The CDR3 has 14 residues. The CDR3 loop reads CAWSIAGGQETQYF. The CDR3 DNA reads TGTGCCTGGAGTATTGCGGGGGGTCAAGAGACCCAGTACTTC.

The CDR3 loop is CASKTGGPSYEQYF. The CDR3 DNA reads as TGTGCCAGTAAAACGGGGGGCCCCTCCTACGAGCAGTACTTC. The chain carries TRBV19 and TRBJ2-7, with D perhaps matching TRBD2 (7 bases). V lost 7 bases and J lost 0, with 13 bases in between. This CDR3 is built from 14 residues. In germline, CDR1 is LNHDA, CDR2 SQIVND (reference sequence).

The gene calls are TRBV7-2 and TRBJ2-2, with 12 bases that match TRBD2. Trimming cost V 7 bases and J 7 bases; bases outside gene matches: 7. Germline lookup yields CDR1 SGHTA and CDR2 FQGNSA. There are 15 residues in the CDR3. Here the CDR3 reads CASNRWTSGIGELFF. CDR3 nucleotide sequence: TGTGCCAGCAACCGATGGACTAGCGGGATCGGGGAGCTGTTTTTT.

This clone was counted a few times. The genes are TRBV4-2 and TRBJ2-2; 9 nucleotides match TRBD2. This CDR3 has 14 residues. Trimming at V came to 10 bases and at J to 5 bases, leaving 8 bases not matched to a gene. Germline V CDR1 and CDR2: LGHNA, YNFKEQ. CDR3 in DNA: TGTGCCACGGGATGGGGACTAGCAACCGGGGAGCTGTTTTTT. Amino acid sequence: CATGWGLATGELFF.